This record concerns one T cell receptor (beta chain) sequence. Donors likely had unrecorded immune exposures despite being nominally healthy when sampled. The data were obtained in a study of cytomegalovirus exposure and HLA in healthy donors. PCR primers comprised 60 Vbeta and 13 Jbeta primers. Sequencing used immunoSEQ multiplex PCR; TCRdb keeps in-frame clones, though not all of them. The listing contains around 58,000 clones. Input material: PBMCs. The receptor was isolated from a man aged 45-60 years in good health and CMV-seropositive.

Written as DNA, the CDR3 is TGTGCCAGCAGCTTAGCGGGACAGGGAGGTAATTATGGCTACACCTTC. Its protein product is CASSLAGQGGNYGYTF. The chain recombines TRBV7-9 with TRBJ1-2, with 9 bases identical to TRBD1. CDR1 and CDR2 (germline): SEHNR, FQNEAQ (reference sequence). CDR3 size: 16 residues. J lost 5 bases, V lost 0 bases, and 7 bases had no gene match.